These 20 T cell receptor beta chains share one sample of origin, sequenced in a study of T cell responses to AZD1222 COVID-19 vaccine. Sequencing used immunoSEQ multiplex PCR; TCRdb keeps in-frame clones, though not all of them. The sample yields over 65,000 clones, 88% seen once. This material consisted of peripheral blood, taken 28 days after the second AZD1222 dose. These receptor sequences come from an adult who received the AZD1222 COVID-19 vaccine.

Concerning this clone: A far larger clone is just one base off, so this is likely a read error. The chain employs TRBV28 and TRBJ2-2, with 7 bases that match TRBD1. Germline values: CDR1 MDHEN, CDR2 SYDVKM. The V and J ends lost 5 bases and 3 bases, in that order; junction bases with no gene match: 0. CDR3 length equals 13 residues. CDR3 protein: CASSTGDTGELFF. DNA for the CDR3: TGTGCCAGCAGTACAGGGGACACCGGGGAGCTGTTTTTT.

The rearrangement uses TRBV5-1 and TRBJ2-1; 11 nucleotides match TRBD2. The CDR3 runs to 18 residues. From germline, CDR1 is SGHRS and CDR2 YFSETQ. V lost 1 base and J lost 3; bases outside the gene matches: 9. The CDR3 bases are TGCGCCAGCAGCTTGCCAAGACTAGCGGGACCAAACTACAATGAGCAGTTCTTC. This sequence encodes CASSLPRLAGPNYNEQFF.

This clone was observed once. The chain links TRBV27 to TRBJ2-1, with D perhaps TRBD1 (6 bases). The CDR3 totals 13 residues. With 3 bases removed from V and 5 bases from J, the gap between germline ends came to 8 bases. The germline V gene encodes CDR1 MNHEY and CDR2 SMNVEV (reference sequence). In DNA, the CDR3 is TGTGCCAGCAGTTTGAGGGGGAACAATGAGCAGTTCTTC. Translating gives CASSLRGNNEQFF.

CDR3 in amino acids: CAWSPGGSNGYTF. The CDR3 bases are TGTGCCTGGAGCCCCGGGGGAAGTAATGGCTACACCTTC. The chain uses TRBV30 and TRBJ1-2; D is perhaps TRBD1 (5 bases). The ends were cut back, 3 bases at V and 6 bases at J, with 14 bases in the middle. The length of the CDR3 is 13 residues. Germline CDR1 and CDR2: GTSNPN and SVGIG (reference sequence).

V gene TRBV7-9 combines with J gene TRBJ1-1; D might be TRBD1 (5 bases). V shed 5 bases and J shed 7 bases, with 11 bases lying between them. The CDR3 is 12 residues long. Germline CDR1 and CDR2: SEHNR and FQNEAQ (reference sequence). The CDR3 DNA sequence: TGTGCCAGCAGCCTAGGGACGGGTGAAGCTTTCTTT. Protein: CASSLGTGEAFF.

The genes are TRBV21-1 and TRBJ2-1; the table's D call of TRBD2 was not tested on the DNA. TRBV21-1 constitutes a pseudogene. The CDR3 length is 14 residues. The CDR3 bases are TGTGCCAGCAGCTGGCGGGAGGGCCGAAATGAGCAGTTCTTC. Its protein product is CASSWREGRNEQFF.

The chain carries TRBV6-5 and TRBJ1-5; D gene unclear. V shed 7 bases and J shed 4 bases, with 17 bases lying between them. Germline CDR1 MNHEY, CDR2 SVGAGI. The CDR3 length is 15 residues. The CDR3 region is CASKSAGSANQPQHF. The CDR3 nucleotides read TGTGCCAGCAAATCGGCCGGCAGTGCTAATCAGCCCCAGCATTTT.

The count of this clone is one. The chain recombines TRBV7-9 with TRBJ1-2; maybe TRBD1 (6 bases). V lost 5 bases, J lost 8 bases, and 12 bases lay in between. Looked up from germline, CDR1 is SEHNR and CDR2 is FQNEAQ (reference sequence). The CDR3 loop spans 12 amino acids. CDR3 residues: CASSLNREGYTF. CDR3 bases: TGTGCCAGCAGCCTGAACAGGGAGGGCTACACCTTC.

The rearrangement uses TRBV15 and TRBJ1-6; possible D gene TRBD1, 5 bases. The V and J ends lost 0 bases and 0 bases respectively, with 15 bases between them. Germline lookup yields CDR1 LNHNV and CDR2 YYDKDF (reference sequence). This CDR3 has 19 amino acids. In DNA, the CDR3 is TGTGCCACCAGCAGAGATTTCCGGGGGTTCGACTCCTATAATTCACCCCTCCACTTT. Its protein product is CATSRDFRGFDSYNSPLHF.

V gene TRBV6-2 or TRBV6-3 combines with J gene TRBJ2-7, with D perhaps matching TRBD1 (5 bases). From germline, CDR1 is MNHEY and CDR2 SVGEGT. This CDR3 is 15 amino acids long. Trimming stripped 5 bases from V and 1 base from J, with 15 bases between. The CDR3 reads CASSKMQGASYEQYF. The CDR3 DNA reads TGTGCCAGCAGTAAGATGCAGGGTGCTTCCTACGAGCAGTACTTC.

The chain joins TRBV10-3 to TRBJ2-1, with 8 nucleotides matching TRBD1. CDR1 is ENHRY and CDR2 is SYGVKD in the germline V gene. The junction had 9 bases not matched to a gene; V was cut back by 5 bases and J by 9 bases. CDR3 size: 14 residues. In DNA form, the CDR3 reads TGTGCCATCAGTCGGTCACAGGGGGACAGTGAGCAGTTCTTC. It is translated as CAISRSQGDSEQFF.

The rearrangement links TRBV12-3 or TRBV12-4 to TRBJ1-2, with 7 bases aligning to TRBD1. The V segment lost 6 bases and the J segment 8 bases; nucleotides outside the gene matches: 9. This CDR3 comprises 13 residues. CDR3 amino acids: CASSSDRAWGYTF. The CDR3 region has the DNA TGTGCCAGCAGCTCTGACAGGGCTTGGGGCTACACCTTC.

This chain connects TRBV7-9 to TRBJ2-5, with a tentative D call TRBD1 (6 bases). This CDR3 is 16 amino acids long. Trimming took off 5 bases at V and 5 bases at J, with 21 bases between the two ends. Germline CDR1 reads SEHNR; CDR2 reads FQNEAQ (reference sequence). The DNA for the CDR3 is TGTGCCAGCAGCGGACGGGACACCCGAACGTTGGAGACCCAGTACTTC. Its protein product is CASSGRDTRTLETQYF. The full variable domain, rest sourced from reference TRBV7-9 and TRBJ2-5, is DTGVSQNPRHKITKRGQNVTFRCDPISEHNRLYWYRQTLGQGPEFLTYFQNEAQLEKSRLLSDRFSAERPKGSFSTLEIQRTEQGDSAMYLCASSGRDTRTLETQYFGPGTRLLVL.

The J gene is TRBJ1-3, the V gene TRBV4-1; D uncertain. V dropped 4 bases and J dropped 3 bases, with 7 bases sitting between them. CDR1 and CDR2 from the germline V gene are MGHRA and YSYEKL. This CDR3 contains 13 residues. DNA for the CDR3: TGCGCCAGCAGCCGGTCCTTTGGAAACACCATATATTTT. This gives the protein CASSRSFGNTIYF.

Written as DNA, the CDR3 is TGCAGTGCTAGTGCCAGGGGTTACAGCACAGATACGCAGTATTTT. This codes for CSASARGYSTDTQYF. The V and J genes are TRBV20-1 and TRBJ2-3, with D possibly being TRBD1 (6 bases). The V end was cut by 3 bases, the J end by 0 bases, with 13 bases between. This CDR3 has 15 residues. Germline CDR1 and CDR2: DFQATT and SNEGSKA (reference sequence).

The chain carries TRBV6-5 and TRBJ2-5, with 7 bases aligning to TRBD1. The V gene end was trimmed by 5 bases and the J gene end by 1 base; junction bases not matched to a gene: 7. CDR1 and CDR2 (germline): MNHEY, SVGAGI. The CDR3 runs 15 residues. CDR3 in DNA: TGTGCCAGCAGTCTTTGGGACAGCACCCAAGAGACCCAGTACTTC. This encodes CASSLWDSTQETQYF.

The gene calls are TRBV7-8 and TRBJ1-2, with D perhaps matching TRBD1 (5 bases). The V and J ends lost 5 bases and 3 bases respectively, with 10 bases between them. The CDR3 is 13 residues long. Germline CDR1 is SGHVS and CDR2 is FQNEAQ. The CDR3 sequence is CASSKDNDYGYTF. CDR3 coding DNA: TGTGCCAGCAGCAAGGACAACGACTATGGCTACACCTTC.

In nucleotides, the CDR3 is TGTGCCAGTAGTCTCGCCACCGGGGAGCTGTTTTTT. Amino acid sequence: CASSLATGELFF. The chain has TRBV19 and TRBJ2-2; D ambiguous. The germline CDR1 and CDR2 sequences are LNHDA and SQIVND (reference sequence). CDR3 length: 12 amino acids. The V and J ends lost 5 bases and 4 bases respectively, with 5 bases between them.

This chain connects TRBV4-3 to TRBJ2-2; 10 nucleotides match TRBD2. Germline V lookup: CDR1 LGHNA, CDR2 YSLEER. V shed 4 bases and J 1 base; nucleotides not matched to a gene: 3. CDR3 length equals 16 residues. This CDR3 is CASSPRLAGNTGELFF. DNA for the CDR3: TGCGCCAGCAGCCCAAGACTAGCGGGGAACACCGGGGAGCTGTTTTTT.

V gene TRBV30 combines with J gene TRBJ2-2; tentatively, D is TRBD1 (5 bases). The CDR3 loop spans 13 amino acids. Germline lookup yields CDR1 GTSNPN and CDR2 SVGIG (reference sequence). Between the trimmed V and J ends, which lost 3 bases and 1 base, there was a span of 6 bases. CDR3 DNA: TGTGCCTGGAGGACAGTGAACACCGGGGAGCTGTTTTTT. Encoded protein: CAWRTVNTGELFF.